This T cell receptor beta chain was sequenced for a study of blood T cell repertoires in COVID-19. Study context: Sites in the United States, Italy and Spain provided acute and convalescent COVID-19 samples. T cells, B-cell-depleted T cells, or PBMCs provided the cDNA or gDNA that served as material.

This CDR3 has 14 residues. After removal of 4 bases from V and 7 bases from J, the junction contained 3 bases not matched to a gene. Germline V gene lookup returns CDR1 SGHNT and CDR2 YYREEE (reference sequence). Patients in Seattle were enrolled during active infection, then followed longitudinally. In the study's own analysis: Reference gene primer amplification yielded estimated nucleated cell counts. Only in-frame clones appear in the TCRdb table, and some are missing; sequencing was by immunoSEQ multiplex PCR. Clonal size and the V and J genes are those of that table, whereas D and trimming came from the DNA. In the table there are about 62,000 clones, 80% to 90% of which are singletons.

The V call is TRBV5-4, the J call TRBJ1-6; 9 bases are shared with TRBD1. This TCR came from a woman between 55 and 75 years old with COVID-19, enrolled during active disease. Sample: peripheral blood. DNA for the CDR3: TGTGCCAGCAGCAACGGACAGGGGAATTCACCCCTCCACTTT. Its protein product is CASSNGQGNSPLHF.